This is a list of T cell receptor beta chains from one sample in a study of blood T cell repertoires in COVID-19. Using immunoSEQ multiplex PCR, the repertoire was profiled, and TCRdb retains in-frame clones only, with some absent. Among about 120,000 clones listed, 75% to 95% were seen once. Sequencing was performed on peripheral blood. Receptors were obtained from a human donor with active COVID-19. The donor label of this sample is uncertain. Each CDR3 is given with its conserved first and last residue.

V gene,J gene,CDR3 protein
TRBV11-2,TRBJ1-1,CASSLVRSSTEAFF
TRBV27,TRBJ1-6,CASTLSAVGDSPLHF
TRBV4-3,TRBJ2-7,CASSQDPGRGPAYEQYF
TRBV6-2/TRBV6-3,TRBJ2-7,CASSYRTGLYEQYF
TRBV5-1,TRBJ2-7,CASSTGTVGPYEQYF
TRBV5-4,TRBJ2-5,CASKRPGQGEETQYF
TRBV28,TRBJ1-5,CASSSSGTGKVQPQHF
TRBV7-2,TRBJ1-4,CASNSGIGTNEKLFF
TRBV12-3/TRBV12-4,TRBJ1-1,CASSLSRPTEAFF
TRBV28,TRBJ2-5,CASSLDSGDARETQYF
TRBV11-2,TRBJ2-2,CASSIEWTLNTGELFF
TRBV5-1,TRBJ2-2,CASSWPGLAGDTGELFF
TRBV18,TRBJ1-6,CASSPGAGNSPLHF
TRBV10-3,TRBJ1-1,CAISDSAGPTEAFF
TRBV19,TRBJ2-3,CASSPTVFSTDTQYF
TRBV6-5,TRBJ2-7,CASSYQGISYEQYF
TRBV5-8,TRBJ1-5,CASSGTGDQPQHF
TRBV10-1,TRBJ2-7,CASTLSGEGAPYEQYF
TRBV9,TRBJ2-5,CASSPGTSGGALETQYF
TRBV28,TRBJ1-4,CASSLQTGGVKLFF